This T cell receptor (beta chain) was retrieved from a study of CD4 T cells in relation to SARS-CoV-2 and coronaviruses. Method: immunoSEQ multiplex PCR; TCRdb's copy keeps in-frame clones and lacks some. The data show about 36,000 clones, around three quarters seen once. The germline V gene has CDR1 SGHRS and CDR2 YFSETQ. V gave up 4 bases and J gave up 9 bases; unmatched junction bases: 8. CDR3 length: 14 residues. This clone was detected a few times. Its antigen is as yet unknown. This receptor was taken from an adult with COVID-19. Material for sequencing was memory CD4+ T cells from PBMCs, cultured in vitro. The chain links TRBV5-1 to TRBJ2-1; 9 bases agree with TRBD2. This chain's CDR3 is CASSQQREAGEQFF. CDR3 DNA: TGCGCCAGCAGCCAACAGCGGGAGGCGGGTGAGCAGTTCTTC.